These 29 T cell receptor beta chains originate from one sample sequenced in a study of T-cell memory formation after mild COVID-19. TCRdb itself ran the 5' RACE reads through MiXCR, one entry per CDR3 protein. This repertoire shows hundreds of thousands of distinct CDR3 sequences, about 23% found once; its top ten account for approximately 12%. The sample was PBMCs or a T cell subset sorted from them (not recorded which). The origin of the receptors is an adult woman who had mild COVID-19 (a few samples of this study predate the infection). Cell type and time point are not known.

The chain recombines TRBV20-1 with TRBJ1-3; a possible D gene is TRBD1 (5 bases). V lost 0 bases and J lost 0, with 15 bases in between. CDR1 and CDR2 (germline): DFQATT, SNEGSKA (reference sequence). The CDR3 covers 17 residues. The CDR3 sequence: CSARDQAGPTSGNTIYF. As DNA, the CDR3 is TGCAGTGCTAGAGATCAGGCAGGGCCCACCTCTGGAAACACCATATATTTT.

About this clonotype itself: One end of the junction fails to match germline, which may point to a read error. This chain links TRBV29-1 with TRBJ2-7, with 8 bases identical to TRBD2. CDR3 size: 13 residues. CDR1 is SQVTM, CDR2 ANQGSEA, per germline. Here the CDR3 DNA reads TGCAGCGTTGAGGCAGCGGGGGCCGAAAGTCGGAGCTTC. The encoded protein is CSVEAAGAESRSF.

The rearrangement joins TRBV20-1 to TRBJ2-7; the D gene is possibly TRBD1 (5 bases). Trimming shortened V by 3 bases and J by 5 bases, and 14 bases separated the two germline ends. The CDR3 covers 13 residues. The germline V gene has CDR1 DFQATT and CDR2 SNEGSKA (reference sequence). This CDR3 reads CSASPGYRHEQYF. CDR3 bases: TGCAGTGCTAGTCCAGGGTACAGGCACGAGCAGTACTTC.

Only a few counts were recorded for this clonotype. The V call is TRBV20-1, the J call TRBJ1-5; D is possibly TRBD1 (5 bases). V gave up 5 bases and J gave up 0 bases, with 14 bases separating them. Germline V CDR1 and CDR2: DFQATT, SNEGSKA (reference sequence). The CDR3 has 15 amino acids. This CDR3 is CSAADRSYSNQPQHF. The CDR3 bases are TGCAGTGCTGCTGACAGAAGCTATAGCAATCAGCCCCAGCATTTT.

A few counts support this clonotype. The chain couples TRBV12-3 or TRBV12-4 to TRBJ1-1; 7 nucleotides line up with TRBD1. The CDR3 totals 14 residues. J lost 3 bases, V lost 6 bases, and 7 bases had no gene match. The DNA for the CDR3 is TGTGCCAGCAGCCGACAGGGTCGATACACTGAAGCTTTCTTT. Protein sequence: CASSRQGRYTEAFF.

This clonotype has just a few counts. The chain recombines TRBV7-8 with TRBJ1-2; 7 nucleotides match TRBD1. The trim removed 5 bases at V and 2 bases at J, leaving 5 bases unmatched. The CDR3 is 14 residues long. The germline V gene has CDR1 SGHVS and CDR2 FQNEAQ. CDR3 DNA sequence: TGTGCCAGCAGCCCAGACAGGGAAAACTATGGCTACACCTTC. It translates to CASSPDRENYGYTF.

The chain couples TRBV5-6 to TRBJ2-1; the match to TRBD2 covers 10 bases. The CDR3 has 17 residues. The V segment lost 3 bases and the J segment 7 bases; nucleotides outside the gene matches: 13. Germline V gene lookup returns CDR1 SGHDT and CDR2 YYEEEE. CDR3 in DNA: TGTGCCAGCAGCTCACACTACCTAGCGGGAGTCATTAATGAGCAGTTCTTC. Translated, it gives CASSSHYLAGVINEQFF. Full variable domain (remainder filled in from reference TRBV5-6 and TRBJ2-1): DAGVTQSPTHLIKTRGQQVTLRCSPKSGHDTVSWYQQALGQGPQFIFQYYEEEERQRGNFPDRFSGHQFPNYSSELNVNALLLGDSALYLCASSSHYLAGVINEQFFGPGTRLTVL.

This clonotype was counted only a few times. This chain joins TRBV20-1 and TRBJ2-5, with unresolved D. V was shortened by 5 bases and J by 6 bases, with 16 bases between the two germline ends. Germline CDR1 reads DFQATT; CDR2 reads SNEGSKA (reference sequence). The CDR3 spans 13 residues. This chain's CDR3 is CSASGPSKKTQYF. Written as DNA, the CDR3 is TGCAGTGCTTCCGGGCCTTCGAAGAAGACCCAGTACTTC.

The chain combines TRBV6-5 with TRBJ2-7; 7 bases are a match to TRBD1. Germline lookup yields CDR1 MNHEY and CDR2 SVGAGI. The V segment lost 4 bases and the J segment 2 bases; nucleotides outside the gene matches: 8. The CDR3 length is 15 residues. The CDR3 reads CASSFTSTGPYEQYF. The CDR3 bases are TGTGCCAGCAGTTTTACCTCGACAGGGCCCTACGAGCAGTACTTC.

CDR3 residues: CASSPQPSWEQYF. DNA for the CDR3: TGTGCCAGCAGCCCACAGCCCTCTTGGGAGCAGTACTTC. The chain combines TRBV12-3 or TRBV12-4 with TRBJ2-7; D is unclear. The CDR3 extends over 13 amino acids. The germline V and J ends were trimmed by 6 bases and 7 bases, with 16 bases remaining between them.

The V gene is TRBV6-6, the J gene TRBJ2-7, with 11 positions matching TRBD2. CDR1 MNHNY and CDR2 SVGAGI come from the germline V gene (reference sequence). The CDR3 length is 14 residues. Losses at the gene ends were 2 bases for V and 6 bases for J; bases not matched to a gene: 3. CDR3 sequence (DNA): TGTGCCAGCAGTTACGATAGCGGGAGGGTCGAGCAGTACTTC. It encodes CASSYDSGRVEQYF.

V and J are TRBV20-1 and TRBJ2-7; 13 bases align to TRBD2. The germline V gene has CDR1 DFQATT and CDR2 SNEGSKA (reference sequence). CDR3 size: 18 residues. Losses at the gene ends were 5 bases for V and 0 bases for J; bases not matched to a gene: 13. The CDR3 DNA reads as TGCAGTGCTCTAAGAGGACTAGCGGGGGCCTTCCTCTCCTACGAGCAGTACTTC. Its protein is CSALRGLAGAFLSYEQYF.

A few counts support this clonotype. The CDR3 sequence is CASVGQNTEAFF. CDR3 DNA sequence: TGTGCCAGCGTGGGCCAAAACACTGAAGCTTTCTTT. The V and J genes are TRBV2 and TRBJ1-1; no definite D call. CDR3 length: 12 residues. The V gene lost 8 bases and the J gene lost 2 bases, with 9 bases spanning the gap. CDR1 is SNHLY and CDR2 is FYNNEI in the germline V gene. Based on the CDR3 plus reference TRBV2 and TRBJ1-1, the full variable domain is EPEVTQTPSHQVTQMGQEVILRCVPISNHLYFYWYRQILGQKVEFLVSFYNNEISEKSEIFDDQFSVERPDGSNFTLKIRSTKLEDSAMYFCASVGQNTEAFFGQGTRLTVV.

The chain employs TRBV20-1 and TRBJ2-7; weak D call: TRBD1 (6 bases). The CDR3 totals 13 residues. The V and J ends lost 3 bases and 5 bases respectively, with 14 bases between them. The germline gives CDR1 DFQATT, CDR2 SNEGSKA (reference sequence). CDR3 nucleotide sequence: TGCAGTGCTAGTCCAGGGGCCAACCACGAGCAGTACTTC. Protein: CSASPGANHEQYF.

This clonotype was observed a single time. The V gene is TRBV6-1, the J gene TRBJ1-5, with D unclear. Germline V CDR1 and CDR2: MNHNS, SASEGT. The CDR3 spans 15 residues. V was trimmed by 6 bases and J by 6 bases, leaving 18 bases between them. CDR3 loop: CASSTGPIEGQPQHF. The CDR3, as DNA: TGTGCCAGCAGCACCGGGCCCATAGAGGGTCAGCCCCAGCATTTT.

This clonotype was observed a handful of times. The chain recombines TRBV3-1 with TRBJ2-7; 8 positions agree with TRBD1. Trimming cost V 5 bases and J 3 bases; bases outside gene matches: 6. Per germline, CDR1 LGHDT and CDR2 YNNKEL (reference sequence). The CDR3 runs 14 residues. DNA for the CDR3: TGTGCCAGCAGCAATGACAGGGGCGGCTACGAGCAGTACTTC. Its protein is CASSNDRGGYEQYF.

This clonotype has a handful of counts. The chain recombines TRBV12-3 or TRBV12-4 with TRBJ2-7; 7 positions agree with TRBD2. Germline trimming cut 7 bases from V and 6 bases from J; bases unmatched to any gene: 15. The CDR3 is made up of 15 amino acids. The CDR3 loop reads CASTLGVAGVGEQYF. The CDR3 nucleotides are TGTGCCAGCACCCTGGGAGTCGCGGGAGTCGGCGAGCAGTACTTC.

This chain joins TRBV20-1 and TRBJ2-2; 10 positions match TRBD2. CDR3 length equals 15 residues. Trimming took 0 bases from V and 7 from J; bases not matched to a gene: 5. Germline V gene data show CDR1 as DFQATT and CDR2 as SNEGSKA (reference sequence). The CDR3 sequence: CSARDGTSVFGELFF. The CDR3, as DNA: TGCAGTGCTAGAGACGGGACTAGCGTTTTCGGGGAGCTGTTTTTT.

The rearrangement joins TRBV4-3 to TRBJ2-3; D is possibly TRBD2 (5 bases). The CDR3 extends over 16 amino acids. Germline CDR1 LGHNA, CDR2 YSLEER. The V and J ends lost 0 bases and 6 bases respectively, with 16 bases between them. The CDR3 coding sequence is TGCGCCAGCAGCCAAGATGCGGGTCGAATTTCGGATACGCAGTATTTT. Protein product: CASSQDAGRISDTQYF.

The V and J genes are TRBV12-1 and TRBJ2-7. TRBV12-1 is assigned pseudogene status. The CDR3 has 15 residues. CDR3 sequence: CASSSMDAYSYEQYF. CDR3 nucleotide sequence: TGTGCCAGCAGCTCCATGGACGCATACTCCTACGAGCAGTACTTC.

This chain links TRBV7-9 with TRBJ2-5; 8 bases align to TRBD1. The junction had 5 bases not matched to a gene; V was cut back by 7 bases and J by 4 bases. Germline values: CDR1 SEHNR, CDR2 FQNEAQ (reference sequence). CDR3 size: 13 residues. In nucleotides, the CDR3 is TGTGCCAGCACCAGGACAGGGATAGAGACCCAGTACTTC. It encodes CASTRTGIETQYF.

This clonotype was picked up a small number of times. In DNA, the CDR3 is TGTGCCAGCAGTAGGAACCAGGGGAGGAATCAGCCCCAGCATTTT. It translates to CASSRNQGRNQPQHF. V gene TRBV2 combines with J gene TRBJ1-5; possible D gene TRBD1, 6 bases. The V and J ends lost 5 bases and 4 bases respectively, with 15 bases between them. The CDR3 contains 15 residues. CDR1 is SNHLY and CDR2 is FYNNEI in the germline V gene.

In this sample, this clonotype turned up a few times. CDR3 sequence reads: CASSQDTGPRDTQYF. DNA of the CDR3: TGTGCCAGCAGCCAAGATACAGGCCCTCGAGATACGCAGTATTTT. V and J are TRBV4-2 and TRBJ2-3; TRBD1 might be the D (5 bases). The germline CDR1 and CDR2 sequences are LGHNA and YNFKEQ. V lost 0 bases and J lost 5, with 12 bases in between. The CDR3 runs 15 residues.

The CDR3 DNA reads as TGTGCCAGCAGCGAAGCTCCAGGGGGCGGCTATGGCTACACCTTC. It specifies CASSEAPGGGYGYTF. This chain connects TRBV12-3 or TRBV12-4 to TRBJ1-2, with 8 positions matching TRBD1. This CDR3 contains 15 residues. Trimming took 6 bases from V and 4 from J; bases not matched to a gene: 10.

The rearrangement joins TRBV28 to TRBJ2-7, with TRBD2 as a possible D gene (7 bases). Germline V gene lookup returns CDR1 MDHEN and CDR2 SYDVKM. The length of the CDR3 is 14 residues. The germline V and J ends were trimmed by 11 bases and 4 bases, with 21 bases remaining between them. CDR3: CAATERGDYYEQYF. For the CDR3, the DNA is TGTGCCGCAACCGAGAGGGGGGACTATTACGAGCAGTACTTC.

The V and J genes are TRBV27 and TRBJ1-2; 9 nucleotides align to TRBD1. V dropped 3 bases and J dropped 5; count of bases not matched to a gene: 10. This CDR3 is 16 amino acids long. Looked up from germline, CDR1 is MNHEY and CDR2 is SMNVEV (reference sequence). DNA of the CDR3: TGTGCCAGCAGTTTGCAGGGACAGGGTTACCGGTATGGCTACACCTTC. Protein: CASSLQGQGYRYGYTF.

This clonotype is a singleton in its sample. The chain employs TRBV4-1 and TRBJ1-5; D possibly corresponds to TRBD1 (6 bases). The germline V gene has CDR1 MGHRA and CDR2 YSYEKL. The CDR3 is 15 amino acids. V was trimmed by 1 base and J by 4 bases, leaving 11 bases between them. CDR3 residues: CASSQVQGRNQPQHF. CDR3 bases: TGCGCCAGCAGCCAAGTTCAGGGGCGGAATCAGCCCCAGCATTTT.

The chain links TRBV4-1 to TRBJ2-7; no reliable D call. The CDR3 loop spans 16 amino acids. Germline CDR1 and CDR2: MGHRA and YSYEKL. Trimming left V 1 base short and J 0 bases short, with 13 bases between. This CDR3 reads CASSQAPQASSYEQYF. In DNA form, the CDR3 reads TGCGCCAGCAGCCAAGCCCCCCAGGCGAGCTCCTACGAGCAGTACTTC.

The chain's CDR3 is CASSLARAGGNTGELFF. CDR3 DNA sequence: TGTGCCAGCAGCTTAGCGCGAGCGGGAGGAAACACCGGGGAGCTGTTTTTT. The chain has TRBV7-9 and TRBJ2-2, with 9 bases fitting TRBD2. The junction had 4 bases not matched to a gene; V was cut back by 0 bases and J by 2 bases. Germline V gives CDR1 SEHNR, CDR2 FQNEAQ (reference sequence). This CDR3 comprises 17 residues.